This T cell receptor beta chain was identified in a study of blood T cells in healthy people across ages. The use of a sample-barcoded 5' primer and a J-beta primer mix characterized a second PCR of roughly 6 to 12 cycles. TCRdb passed the 5' RACE reads through MiXCR, listing each CDR3 protein once. This table holds about 1,500,000 distinct CDR3 sequences, roughly 40% found once. CDR1 and CDR2 (germline): MNHEY, SVGAGI. The CDR3 is 12 residues long. Trimming removed 7 bases from V and 5 bases from J, with 10 bases in between. There are a few counts of this clonotype. The V and J genes are TRBV6-5 and TRBJ2-3; D uncertain. The sample was blood. The receptor's source is a woman between 18 and 30 years old in good health. CDR3 amino acids: CASTGRGDTQYF. CDR3 in DNA: TGTGCCAGCACCGGCAGAGGAGATACGCAGTATTTT.